Listed below are T cell receptor beta chains from one sample, sequenced in a study of OX40 agonist ivuxolimab in advanced cancers. Assay: immunoSEQ multiplex PCR; the TCRdb copy retains only in-frame clones and omits some. Among fewer than 65,000 clones listed, around 89% were seen once. Sequences were derived from CD4+ or CD8+ T cells sorted from blood, sampled in a trial of the OX40 agonist ivuxolimab. These receptors originate from an adult with an advanced solid tumor such as melanoma, head and neck, liver or kidney cancer. The CDR3 runs from the conserved cysteine through the conserved F or W. D genes are given only for firm matches. Not all rows give a size; the values are once, few, many and, for expanded clones, a class.

14,.,.,TRBV4-1,TRBJ1-6,CASSRLGDNSPLHF,TGCGCCAGCAGCCGACTTGGAGACAATTCACCCCTCCACTTT
15,.,.,TRBV9,TRBJ2-2,CASSVGAGNTGELFF,TGTGCCAGCAGCGTAGGAGCGGGGAACACCGGGGAGCTGTTTTTT
15,.,.,TRBV7-2,TRBJ1-6,CASSLGRTSSTPLHF,TGTGCCAGCAGCTTAGGACGGACCTCCTCGACACCCCTCCACTTT
18,.,TRBD1,TRBV7-9,TRBJ1-5,CASSRPGTGGGSNQPQHF,TGTGCCAGCAGCCGTCCCGGGACAGGGGGTGGGAGCAATCAGCCCCAGCATTTT
13,.,TRBD2,TRBV7-6,TRBJ2-1,CASRQNSGKSLVF,TGTGCCAGCAGACAGAATAGCGGGAAGAGTCTCGTCTTC
11,.,.,TRBV20-1,TRBJ2-3,CSAYPGDTQYF,TGCAGTGCTTACCCCGGAGATACGCAGTATTTT
14,.,TRBD1,TRBV7-9,TRBJ2-5,CASSLANRGETQYF,TGTGCCAGCAGCTTAGCTAACAGGGGGGAGACCCAGTACTTC
16,.,.,TRBV9,TRBJ2-1,CASSVKGQTSYNEQFF,TGTGCCAGCAGCGTAAAAGGACAAACCTCCTACAATGAGCAGTTCTTC
14,.,.,TRBV11-1,TRBJ1-1,CASTKGGVNTEAFF,TGTGCCAGCACCAAAGGCGGGGTGAACACTGAAGCTTTCTTT
15,.,.,TRBV18,TRBJ1-1,CASSPPTRPNTEAFF,TGTGCCAGCTCACCACCGACTAGACCAAACACTGAAGCTTTCTTT
13,.,TRBD2,TRBV30,TRBJ2-5,CAWSVAGGETQYF,TGTGCCTGGAGTGTAGCGGGGGGAGAGACCCAGTACTTC
17,.,TRBD1,TRBV7-3,TRBJ2-1,CASSLTVTGGVTNEQFF,TGTGCCAGCAGCTTAACGGTTACAGGGGGCGTGACTAATGAGCAGTTCTTC
14,.,.,TRBV13,TRBJ1-5,CASSLGRLNQPQHF,TGTGCCAGCAGCTTAGGTCGGCTCAATCAGCCCCAGCATTTT
15,.,.,TRBV11-2,TRBJ2-1,CASRPASANYNEQFF,TGTGCCAGCAGACCTGCTAGCGCGAACTACAATGAGCAGTTCTTC
13,.,.,TRBV5-1,TRBJ2-7,CASSLRAPGEQYF,TGCGCCAGCAGCTTGCGGGCCCCCGGCGAGCAGTACTTC
11,.,.,TRBV20-1,TRBJ1-2,CSAREGAGYTF,TGCAGTGCTAGAGAGGGGGCCGGCTACACCTTC
13,.,.,TRBV7-3,TRBJ2-3,CASTVGRTDTQYF,TGTGCCAGCACCGTAGGGCGCACAGATACGCAGTATTTT
12,once,.,TRBV11-2,TRBJ2-3,CASSPYGGTQYF,TGTGCCAGCAGCCCCTACGGGGGTACGCAGTATTTT
15,.,TRBD2,TRBV27,TRBJ2-7,CASSLWAGGSSEQYF,TGTGCCAGCAGTTTATGGGCGGGAGGGTCTAGCGAGCAGTACTTC
14,.,.,TRBV5-1,TRBJ2-3,CASSQQGPVDTQYF,TGCGCCAGCAGTCAACAGGGCCCCGTGGATACGCAGTATTTT
14,.,.,TRBV19,TRBJ2-3,CASSNTGSTDTQYF,TGTGCCAGTAGTAACACTGGCAGCACAGATACGCAGTATTTT
13,once,.,TRBV7-3,TRBJ2-3,CASSSPNGDTQYF,TGTGCCAGCAGCTCACCGAACGGGGATACGCAGTATTTT
13,.,.,TRBV5-1,TRBJ1-6,CASSLEGFSPLHF,TGCGCCAGCAGCTTGGAAGGTTTCTCACCCCTCCACTTT
13,.,.,TRBV7-6,TRBJ1-1,CASRLMADTEAFF,TGTGCCAGCAGACTAATGGCGGACACTGAAGCTTTCTTT
14,.,.,TRBV5-4,TRBJ2-3,CASSLAGRTDTQYF,TGTGCCAGCAGCTTGGCGGGAAGAACAGATACGCAGTATTTT